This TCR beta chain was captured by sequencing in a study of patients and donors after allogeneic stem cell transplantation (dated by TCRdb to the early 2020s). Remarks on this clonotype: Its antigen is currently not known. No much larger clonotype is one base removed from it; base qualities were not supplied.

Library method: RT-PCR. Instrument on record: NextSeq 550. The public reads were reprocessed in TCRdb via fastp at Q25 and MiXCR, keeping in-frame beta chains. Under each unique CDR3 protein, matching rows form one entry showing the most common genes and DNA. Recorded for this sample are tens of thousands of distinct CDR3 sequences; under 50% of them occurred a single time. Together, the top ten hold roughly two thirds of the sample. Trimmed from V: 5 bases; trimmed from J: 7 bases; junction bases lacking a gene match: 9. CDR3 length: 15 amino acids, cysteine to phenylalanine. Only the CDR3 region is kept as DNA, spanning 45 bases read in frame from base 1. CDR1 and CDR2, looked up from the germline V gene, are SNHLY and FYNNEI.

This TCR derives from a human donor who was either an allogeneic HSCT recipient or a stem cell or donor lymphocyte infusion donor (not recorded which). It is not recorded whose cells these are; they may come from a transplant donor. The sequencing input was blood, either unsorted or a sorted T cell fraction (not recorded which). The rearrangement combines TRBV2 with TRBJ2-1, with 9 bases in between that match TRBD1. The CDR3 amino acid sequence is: CASSTGTGKGNEQFF. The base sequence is TGTGCCAGCAGTACCGGGACAGGGAAGGGTAATGAGCAGTTCTTC.